These 2 T cell receptor beta chains were all obtained from the same sample, sequenced in a study of T cells in tumors after PD-1 blockade. Clones were read by immunoSEQ multiplex PCR, and TCRdb kept only the in-frame ones, dropping some. The table shows roughly 33,000 clones, with over 75% occurring only once. This material consisted of PBMCs, taken before anti-PD-1 treatment. These receptors were collected from a human donor with basal cell carcinoma.

This clone was observed a handful of times. The chain carries TRBV6-1 and TRBJ1-5; tentative D call: TRBD1 (5 bases). V gave up 2 bases and J gave up 11 bases, with 16 bases separating them. Germline V gene data show CDR1 as MNHNS and CDR2 as SASEGT. CDR3 length equals 14 residues. The CDR3 here is CASSESQGLSAQHF. The CDR3 DNA follows: TGTGCCAGCAGTGAATCGCAGGGATTGTCTGCCCAGCATTTT.

Here the CDR3 reads CASSFPLAEPVGSSYNEQFF. The DNA for the CDR3 is TGTGCCAGCAGTTTCCCCCTAGCGGAGCCTGTTGGGAGCTCCTACAATGAGCAGTTCTTC. The chain recombines TRBV28 with TRBJ2-1, with 7 bases fitting TRBD2. CDR1 and CDR2 from the germline V gene are MDHEN and SYDVKM. Unmatched junction bases numbered 17, after V lost 3 bases and J lost 0 bases. The CDR3 sequence is 20 residues long.